Listed here is a single T cell receptor beta chain. Its antigen remains unidentified. The data were taken from a study of T cell responses to AZD1222 COVID-19 vaccine. Study background: Analyses pooled second doses at about 4 or about 12 weeks. Study results and caveats: Clonal diversity may have been underestimated, and the donors were mostly white British, with more females than males. The number of AZD1222 recipients seropositive at baseline was only 5 to 7. It was only after the peak T cell response that any repertoires were sampled.

Some clones are missing from TCRdb's copy, which holds only in-frame ones; the method was immunoSEQ multiplex PCR. The sample contains some 140,000 clones, 85% to 90% of which appear only once. Germline values: CDR1 GTSNPN, CDR2 SVGIG (reference sequence). CDR3 size: 13 residues. Trimming removed 2 bases from V and 7 bases from J, with 12 bases in between. This material consisted of peripheral blood, taken on day 0 of AZD1222 vaccination. The TCR was taken from an adult in good health. The J gene is TRBJ1-5, the V gene TRBV30; D is ambiguous. The CDR3 DNA reads as TGTGCCTGGAGTCGGGGTAGCGGACAGCCCCAGCATTTT. The encoded protein is CAWSRGSGQPQHF.